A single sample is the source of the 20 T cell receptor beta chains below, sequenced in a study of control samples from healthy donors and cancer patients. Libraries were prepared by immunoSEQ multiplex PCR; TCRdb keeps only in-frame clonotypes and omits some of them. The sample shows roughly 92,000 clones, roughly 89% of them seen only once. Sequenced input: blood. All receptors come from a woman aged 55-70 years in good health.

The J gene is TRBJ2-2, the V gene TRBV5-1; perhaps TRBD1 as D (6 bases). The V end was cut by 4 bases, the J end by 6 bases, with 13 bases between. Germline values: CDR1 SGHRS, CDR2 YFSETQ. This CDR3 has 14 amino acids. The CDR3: CASSTLTGSGELFF. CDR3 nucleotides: TGCGCCAGCAGCACCTTAACAGGGTCCGGGGAGCTGTTTTTT.

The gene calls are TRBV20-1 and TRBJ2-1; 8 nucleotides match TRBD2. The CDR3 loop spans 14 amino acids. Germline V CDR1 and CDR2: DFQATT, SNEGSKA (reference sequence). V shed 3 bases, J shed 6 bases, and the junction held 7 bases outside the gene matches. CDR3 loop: CSASVAGTRNEQFF. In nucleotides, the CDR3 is TGCAGTGCTAGTGTAGCGGGAACTCGCAATGAGCAGTTCTTC.

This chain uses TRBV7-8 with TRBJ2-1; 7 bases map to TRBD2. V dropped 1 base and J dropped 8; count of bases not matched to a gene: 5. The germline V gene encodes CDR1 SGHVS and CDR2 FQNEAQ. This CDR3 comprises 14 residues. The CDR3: CASSLGGGVDEQFF. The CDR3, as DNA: TGTGCCAGCAGCTTAGGCGGGGGTGTGGATGAGCAGTTCTTC. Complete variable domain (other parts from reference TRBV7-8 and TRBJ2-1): GAGVSQSPRYKVAKRGQDVALRCDPISGHVSLFWYQQALGQGPEFLTYFQNEAQLDKSGLPSDRFFAERPEGSVSTLKIQRTQQEDSAVYLCASSLGGGVDEQFFGPGTRLTVL.

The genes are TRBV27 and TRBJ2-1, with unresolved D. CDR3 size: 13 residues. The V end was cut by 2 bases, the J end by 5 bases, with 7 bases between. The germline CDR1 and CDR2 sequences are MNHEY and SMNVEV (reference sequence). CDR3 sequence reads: CASSLTMHNEQFF. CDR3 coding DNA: TGTGCCAGCAGTTTAACCATGCACAATGAGCAGTTCTTC.

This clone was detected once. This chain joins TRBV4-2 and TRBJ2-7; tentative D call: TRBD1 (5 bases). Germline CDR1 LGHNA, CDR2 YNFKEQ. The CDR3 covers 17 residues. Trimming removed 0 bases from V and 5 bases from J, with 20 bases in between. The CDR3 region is CASSQDQNVRQQNEQYF. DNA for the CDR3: TGTGCCAGCAGCCAAGATCAGAACGTAAGACAGCAAAACGAGCAGTACTTC.

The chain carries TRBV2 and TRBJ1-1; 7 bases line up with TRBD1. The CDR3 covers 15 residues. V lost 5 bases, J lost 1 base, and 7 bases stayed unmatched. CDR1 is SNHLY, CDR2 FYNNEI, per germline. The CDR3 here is CASSPQGPQNTEAFF. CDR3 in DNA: TGTGCCAGCAGTCCACAGGGGCCCCAGAACACTGAAGCTTTCTTT.

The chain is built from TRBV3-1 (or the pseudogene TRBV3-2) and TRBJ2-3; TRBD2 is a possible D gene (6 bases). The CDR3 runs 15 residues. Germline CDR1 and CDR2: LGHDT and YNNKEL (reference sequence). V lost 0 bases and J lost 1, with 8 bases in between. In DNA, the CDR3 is TGTGCCAGCAGCCAAGACGGAGGGGGCACAGATACGCAGTATTTT. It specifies CASSQDGGGTDTQYF.

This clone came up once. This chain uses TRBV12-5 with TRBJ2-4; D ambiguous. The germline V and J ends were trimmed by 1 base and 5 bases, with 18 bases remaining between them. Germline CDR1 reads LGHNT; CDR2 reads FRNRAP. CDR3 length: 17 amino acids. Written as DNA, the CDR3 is TGTGCTAGTGGTTTGGCGATAGAGGACGCTGGGGAAAACATTCAGTACTTC. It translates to CASGLAIEDAGENIQYF.

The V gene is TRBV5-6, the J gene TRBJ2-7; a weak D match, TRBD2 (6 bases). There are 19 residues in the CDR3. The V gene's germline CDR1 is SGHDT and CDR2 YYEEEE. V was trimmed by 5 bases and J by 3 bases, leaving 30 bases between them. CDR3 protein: CASRPGDWKVFFGSYEQYF. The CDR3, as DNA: TGTGCCAGCAGACCGGGGGACTGGAAGGTTTTTTTTGGGAGCTACGAGCAGTACTTC.

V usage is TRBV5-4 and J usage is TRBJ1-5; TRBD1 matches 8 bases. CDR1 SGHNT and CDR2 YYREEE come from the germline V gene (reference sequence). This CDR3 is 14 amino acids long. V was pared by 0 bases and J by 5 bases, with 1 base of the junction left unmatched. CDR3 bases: TGTGCCAGCAGCTTGGCAGGGGGCCATCAGCCCCAGCATTTT. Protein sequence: CASSLAGGHQPQHF.

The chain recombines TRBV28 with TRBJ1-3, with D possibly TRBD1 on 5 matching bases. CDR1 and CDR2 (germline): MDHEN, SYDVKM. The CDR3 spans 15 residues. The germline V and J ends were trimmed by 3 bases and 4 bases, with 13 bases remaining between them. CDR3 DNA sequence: TGTGCCAGCAGTTTTTCGCGACAGTTCGGAAACACCATATATTTT. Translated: CASSFSRQFGNTIYF.

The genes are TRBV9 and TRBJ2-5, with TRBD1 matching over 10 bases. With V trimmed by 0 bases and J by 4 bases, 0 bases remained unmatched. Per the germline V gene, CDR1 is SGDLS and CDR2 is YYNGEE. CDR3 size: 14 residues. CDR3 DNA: TGTGCCAGCAGCGTAGGGGACAGGGGAGAGACCCAGTACTTC. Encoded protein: CASSVGDRGETQYF.

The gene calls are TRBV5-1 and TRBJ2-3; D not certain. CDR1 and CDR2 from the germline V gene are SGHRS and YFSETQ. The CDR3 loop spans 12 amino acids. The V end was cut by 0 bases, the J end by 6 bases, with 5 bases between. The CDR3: CASSLVSDTQYF. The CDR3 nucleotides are TGCGCCAGCAGCTTGGTATCGGATACGCAGTATTTT.

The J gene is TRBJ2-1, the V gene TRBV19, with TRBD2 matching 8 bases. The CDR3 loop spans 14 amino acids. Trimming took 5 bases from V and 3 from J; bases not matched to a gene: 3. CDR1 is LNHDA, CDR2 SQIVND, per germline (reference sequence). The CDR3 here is CASSEGLGYNEQFF. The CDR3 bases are TGTGCCAGTAGTGAGGGACTAGGCTACAATGAGCAGTTCTTC. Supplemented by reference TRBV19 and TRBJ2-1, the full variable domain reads DGGITQSPKYLFRKEGQNVTLSCEQNLNHDAMYWYRQDPGQGLRLIYYSQIVNDFQKGDIAEGYSVSREKKESFPLTVTSAQKNPTAFYLCASSEGLGYNEQFFGPGTRLTVL.

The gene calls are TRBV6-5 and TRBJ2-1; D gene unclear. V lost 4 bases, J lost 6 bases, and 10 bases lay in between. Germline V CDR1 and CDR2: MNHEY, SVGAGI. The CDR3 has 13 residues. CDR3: CASSFTHGNEQFF. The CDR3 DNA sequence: TGTGCCAGCAGTTTCACCCACGGCAATGAGCAGTTCTTC.

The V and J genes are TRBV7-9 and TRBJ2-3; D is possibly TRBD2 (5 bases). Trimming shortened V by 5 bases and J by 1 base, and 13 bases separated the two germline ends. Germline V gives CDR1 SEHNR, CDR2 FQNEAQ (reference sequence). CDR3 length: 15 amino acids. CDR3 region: CASSLSGLRTDTQYF. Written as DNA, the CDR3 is TGTGCCAGCAGCCTCAGCGGATTACGCACAGATACGCAGTATTTT.

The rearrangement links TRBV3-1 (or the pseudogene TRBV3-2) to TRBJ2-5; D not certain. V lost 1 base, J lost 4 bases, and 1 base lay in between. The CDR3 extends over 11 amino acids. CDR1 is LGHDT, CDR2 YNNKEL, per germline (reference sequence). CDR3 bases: TGTGCCAGCAGCCAAGCAGAGACCCAGTACTTC. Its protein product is CASSQAETQYF.

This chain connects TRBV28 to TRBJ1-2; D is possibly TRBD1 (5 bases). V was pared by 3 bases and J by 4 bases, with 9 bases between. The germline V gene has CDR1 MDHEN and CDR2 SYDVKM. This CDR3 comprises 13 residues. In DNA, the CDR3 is TGTGCCAGCAGTTTTGGGGCCAGCTATGGCTACACCTTC. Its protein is CASSFGASYGYTF.

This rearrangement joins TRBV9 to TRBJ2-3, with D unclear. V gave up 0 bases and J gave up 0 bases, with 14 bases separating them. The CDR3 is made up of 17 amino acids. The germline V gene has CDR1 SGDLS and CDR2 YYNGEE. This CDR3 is CASSVVYGGLSTDTQYF. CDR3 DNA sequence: TGTGCCAGCAGCGTAGTTTATGGCGGTCTTAGCACAGATACGCAGTATTTT.

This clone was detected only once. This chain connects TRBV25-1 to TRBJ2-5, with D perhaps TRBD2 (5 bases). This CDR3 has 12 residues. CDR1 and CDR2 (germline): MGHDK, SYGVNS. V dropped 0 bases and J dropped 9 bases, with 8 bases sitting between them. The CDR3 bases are TGTGCCAGCAGTGAATACGCTAGCCCCCAGTACTTC. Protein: CASSEYASPQYF.